The rows below give T cell receptor beta chains drawn from one sample of a study of blood T cell repertoires in COVID-19. Profiling relied on immunoSEQ multiplex PCR, and the TCRdb table lists in-frame clones only, not all of them. The top ten hold 25% to 35% of the sample, which has about 84,000 clones, 83% seen once. The sequenced sample was peripheral blood. These receptors came from a woman aged 80 or older with acute or convalescent COVID-19. The CDR3 runs from the conserved cysteine through the conserved F or W. The D gene is left open where the match is weak. A row's size may be missing; if present it is once, few, many or a size class.

j_gene	d_gene	v_gene	abundance	len	CDR3nt	CDR3aa
TRBJ2-2	.	TRBV5-5	.	13	TGTGCCAGCAGCTCACAGGGAACCGGGGAGCTGTTTTTT	CASSSQGTGELFF
TRBJ2-1	TRBD2	TRBV7-2	.	12	TGTGCCAGCAGCCCATCGGGAGGACAACAGTTCTTC	CASSPSGGQQFF
TRBJ2-1	TRBD1	TRBV7-2	.	15	TGTGCCAGCAGCCCCGGGACAGGGGAATACAATGAGCAGTTCTTC	CASSPGTGEYNEQFF
TRBJ2-3	TRBD2	TRBV7-9	.	14	TGTGCCAGCAGCCCCGGGGGGGCCTTCGGGACGCAGTATTTT	CASSPGGAFGTQYF
TRBJ2-7	TRBD2	TRBV9	.	16	TGTGCCAGCAGCGCGGGAGGGGGGGCCCCTCTCTACGAGCAGTACTTC	CASSAGGGAPLYEQYF
TRBJ2-5	.	TRBV9	.	15	TGTGCCAGCAGCGTCGGAGGGTCCGTCCAAGAGACCCAGTACTTC	CASSVGGSVQETQYF
TRBJ2-3	TRBD2	TRBV28	.	12	TGTGCCAGCAGTTTAATAGCGGGAGTTGATTATTTT	CASSLIAGVDYF
TRBJ2-2	.	TRBV25-1	.	14	TGTGCCAGCAGTGTCAGGGGAGGGACCGGGGAGCTGTTTTTT	CASSVRGGTGELFF
TRBJ2-3	.	TRBV7-8	.	12	TGTGCCAGCAGCTACTCCACAGATACGCAGTATTTT	CASSYSTDTQYF
TRBJ2-7	TRBD1	TRBV12-3/TRBV12-4	.	12	TGTGCCAGCAGTTTGCTCGGACAGGGAAAGTACTTC	CASSLLGQGKYF
TRBJ2-1	TRBD2	TRBV9	.	17	TGTGCCAGCAGCGTAGTTAGCGGGAGTACCACTTACAATGAGCAGTTCTTC	CASSVVSGSTTYNEQFF
TRBJ2-3	.	TRBV21-1	.	15	TGTGCCAGCATAGCGGGTGGATTTGGCGCAGATACGCAGTATTTT	CASIAGGFGADTQYF
TRBJ1-2	.	TRBV5-4	.	16	TGTGCCAGCAGCTTCGAAAAGGGGCAGCGGGAGGATGGCTACACCTTC	CASSFEKGQREDGYTF
TRBJ2-6	TRBD1	TRBV28	.	14	TGTGCCAGCAGCCTCCGACAGGGTACCAACGTCCTGACTTTC	CASSLRQGTNVLTF
TRBJ2-5	TRBD1	TRBV18	.	18	TGTGCCAGCTCACCCGTTCGAGGGACAGGGGGTTTCCAAGAGACCCAGTACTTC	CASSPVRGTGGFQETQYF
TRBJ2-7	TRBD2	TRBV7-3	few	17	TGTGCCAGCAGCTCACTAAAGACTAGCGTAAGCTCCTACGAGCAGTACTTC	CASSSLKTSVSSYEQYF
TRBJ2-3	TRBD2	TRBV28	.	14	TGTGCCAGCAGTCTTAGCGGGAGCACAGATACGCAGTATTTT	CASSLSGSTDTQYF
TRBJ2-5	TRBD1	TRBV5-1	.	12	TGCGCCAGCTTCGCCAGGGGGGAGACCCAGTACTTC	CASFARGETQYF
TRBJ2-5	.	TRBV2	.	12	TGTGCCAGCAATCGGTACCAAGAGACCCAGTACTTC	CASNRYQETQYF
TRBJ2-2	.	TRBV24-1	.	16	TGTGCCACCAGTACAGGAAGGCAGGGGGGCACCGGGGAGCTGTTTTTT	CATSTGRQGGTGELFF
TRBJ2-7	TRBD1	TRBV6-6	.	13	TGTGCCAGCAGCCCCGGGACAGGGGTTGAGCAGTACTTC	CASSPGTGVEQYF
TRBJ2-7	TRBD2	TRBV7-2	once	14	TGTGCCAGCAGCCCCCAGGCCGGGACTAGAGAGCAGTACTTC	CASSPQAGTREQYF
TRBJ1-3	.	TRBV28	many	14	TGTGCCAGCTCTCAGGGAAACGGTGGAAACACCATATATTTT	CASSQGNGGNTIYF
TRBJ2-7	TRBD1	TRBV27	.	14	TGTGCCAGCAGTTCAGGGGGCATCTCCTACGAGCAGTACTTC	CASSSGGISYEQYF
TRBJ2-1	TRBD2	TRBV29-1	.	14	TGCAGCGCCGCCCCCAGCGGGAGGGAAGGTGAGCAGTTCTTC	CSAAPSGREGEQFF
TRBJ2-1	TRBD2	TRBV4-2	.	16	TGTGCCAGCAGCCAAGTCGGCGGGAGGGGCTACAATGAGCAGTTCTTC	CASSQVGGRGYNEQFF
TRBJ2-2	TRBD2	TRBV9	.	17	TGTGCCAGCAGCAAGGGACTAGCGAGTTCCCCATCCGGGGAGCTGTTTTTT	CASSKGLASSPSGELFF
TRBJ2-2	TRBD2	TRBV5-1	.	17	TGCGCCAGCAGCCCTATGACTAGCGGAGTGTCCACCGGGGAGCTGTTTTTT	CASSPMTSGVSTGELFF
TRBJ1-5	.	TRBV7-6	.	15	TGTGCCAGCAGCTTAGGTCCGGAGGGCAATCAGCCCCAGCATTTT	CASSLGPEGNQPQHF
TRBJ1-2	TRBD1	TRBV18	.	13	TGTGCCAGCTCACCCGGGGACAGGCGAGGCTACACCTTC	CASSPGDRRGYTF
TRBJ2-1	TRBD2	TRBV24-1	.	14	TGTGCCACCAGTGCTAGCGGGAGGGACAATGAGCAGTTCTTC	CATSASGRDNEQFF
TRBJ2-1	.	TRBV21-1	.	14	TGTGCCAGCAGCAGACTAGAGTCCCTCAATGAGCAGTTCTTC	CASSRLESLNEQFF
TRBJ2-7	TRBD2	TRBV18	.	15	TGTGCCAGCTCACCCCAACTAGCGGCAAGCTACGAGCAGTACTTC	CASSPQLAASYEQYF